A single sample is the source of the 8 T cell receptor beta chains below, sequenced in a study of blood T cell repertoires in COVID-19. Here immunoSEQ multiplex PCR was the method, and the copy in TCRdb shows in-frame clones only, minus some. The top ten clones hold about 1.3% of a sample with about 210,000 clones, 92% of them seen once. The sample taken for sequencing was peripheral blood. The origin of the receptors is a man aged 25 to 40 with acute or convalescent COVID-19.

This clone was detected once. This chain uses TRBV4-1 with TRBJ1-2, with D possibly being TRBD1 (6 bases). The ends were cut back, 0 bases at V and 4 bases at J, with 12 bases in the middle. Germline V lookup: CDR1 MGHRA, CDR2 YSYEKL. The CDR3 sequence is 15 residues long. CDR3 residues: CASSQDSRGAYGYTF. The CDR3 DNA reads TGCGCCAGCAGCCAAGATTCGCGGGGGGCCTATGGCTACACCTTC.

The V gene is TRBV28, the J gene TRBJ2-3; maybe TRBD2 (5 bases). The CDR3 sequence is 16 residues long. Germline lookup yields CDR1 MDHEN and CDR2 SYDVKM. V shed 1 base and J shed 1 base, with 12 bases lying between them. This CDR3 reads CASSLSDWGGTDTQYF. The CDR3 DNA sequence: TGTGCCAGCAGTTTATCCGACTGGGGAGGCACAGATACGCAGTATTTT.

This rearrangement joins TRBV7-6 to TRBJ1-2; 8 nucleotides match TRBD1. This CDR3 region has 14 residues. The V gene end was trimmed by 5 bases and the J gene end by 6 bases; junction bases not matched to a gene: 8. Germline CDR1 and CDR2: SGHVS and FNYEAQ. The CDR3 protein is CASSLGQGRNGYTF. The CDR3 DNA is TGTGCCAGCAGCCTCGGACAGGGAAGGAATGGCTACACCTTC.

The CDR3 sequence: CASSEDLDGNEQFF. The DNA for the CDR3 is TGTGCCAGCAGTGAAGACCTAGACGGCAATGAGCAGTTCTTC. The V gene is TRBV2, the J gene TRBJ2-1; D remains ambiguous. CDR3 length: 14 residues. CDR1 and CDR2 from the germline V gene are SNHLY and FYNNEI. Trimming took off 1 base at V and 6 bases at J, with 10 bases between the two ends.

The chain employs TRBV7-9 and TRBJ1-2, with 7 bases fitting TRBD1. Unmatched junction bases numbered 9, after V lost 6 bases and J lost 5 bases. Germline V CDR1 and CDR2: SEHNR, FQNEAQ (reference sequence). The CDR3 is 14 amino acids. The CDR3, as DNA: TGTGCCAGCAGATCGCCGGGACAGCCTTATGGCTACACCTTC. This sequence encodes CASRSPGQPYGYTF.

The chain joins TRBV30 to TRBJ1-5; D not resolved. This CDR3 contains 13 residues. Germline V gene lookup returns CDR1 GTSNPN and CDR2 SVGIG (reference sequence). Trimming took off 3 bases at V and 3 bases at J, with 9 bases between the two ends. CDR3 sequence reads: CAWSVGNNQPQHF. Written as DNA, the CDR3 is TGTGCCTGGAGCGTGGGCAACAATCAGCCCCAGCATTTT.

The chain carries TRBV12-5 and TRBJ2-5; 10 bases match TRBD1. With V trimmed by 6 bases and J by 5 bases, 6 bases remained unmatched. Germline V gene sequence: CDR1 LGHNT, CDR2 FRNRAP. The CDR3 loop spans 14 amino acids. CDR3 nucleotide sequence: TGTGCTAGTGGCCCCGGGACAGGGGTTGAGACCCAGTACTTC. Protein: CASGPGTGVETQYF.

This clone is a singleton in its sample. The J gene is TRBJ1-6, the V gene TRBV28; the D is unclear. CDR1 and CDR2 (germline): MDHEN, SYDVKM. The V and J ends lost 3 bases and 8 bases respectively, with 11 bases between them. The CDR3 runs 14 residues. CDR3 protein: CASSFRASHSPLHF. The CDR3 nucleotides read TGTGCCAGCAGTTTCCGCGCTTCGCATTCACCCCTCCACTTT.